The 15 T cell receptor beta chains below all came from one sample that was sequenced in a study of CXCR3-negative and CXCR3-positive naive CD8 T cells (dated by TCRdb to the late 2010s). The sequencer was a NextSeq 550. The Human TCR Profiling Kit (MiLaboratory) was used to make UMI-labeled 5' RACE TRB cDNA libraries. With the reads reprocessed by TCRdb, a single entry stands for each CDR3 protein sequence and no DNA is reported. This sample's clone table shows some 150,000 distinct CDR3 sequences. Of the sample, less than 0.55% is held by the ten largest clones. Study-wide findings and limitations: Compared with CXCR3-negative naive cells, CXCR3-positive naive cells had TRB CDR3s with higher hydrophobicity (lower Kidera factor 4), lower energy, and higher strength and volume indices.

Their antigens are not known. Sequenced material: naive CXCR3+ CD8+ T cells from blood. What the cell subset or site label conveys for this sample: CD45RO-CCR7+CD27+CD95- naive CD8+ T cells expressing CXCR3 (TNR3+). These receptor sequences come from a human donor in good health. Some clones in this sample may be carry-over from other donors' samples.

V is TRBV4-1 and J is TRBJ1-6; TCRdb calls TRBD1, which cannot be checked without DNA. The germline CDR1 and CDR2 sequences are MGHRA and YSYEKL. CDR3 length: 16 residues. CDR3 region: CASSQTGARGNSPHHF.

The V and J genes are TRBV20-1 and TRBJ2-5; the TRBD1 assignment by TCRdb is unverifiable without DNA. The CDR3 is 14 residues long. The germline gives CDR1 DFQATT, CDR2 SNEGSKA (reference sequence). The CDR3 loop is CSAIRQGWQETQYF.

CDR3 protein: CASSRPNQETQYF. This sequence joins TRBV28 and TRBJ2-5. The germline V gene has CDR1 MDHEN and CDR2 SYDVKM. The CDR3 runs 13 residues.

The chain recombines TRBV27 with TRBJ2-3; the D call from TCRdb, TRBD2, cannot be confirmed without DNA. Per the germline V gene, CDR1 is MNHEY and CDR2 is SMNVEV (reference sequence). This CDR3 contains 14 residues. CDR3 sequence reads: CASSLSMGRNTQYF.

CDR3 region: CASRKGNEQFF. The gene calls are TRBV6-6 and TRBJ2-1. Germline assignment: CDR1 MNHNY and CDR2 SVGAGI (reference sequence). This CDR3 comprises 11 residues.

This chain joins TRBV5-6 and TRBJ2-7. The germline V gene encodes CDR1 SGHDT and CDR2 YYEEEE. The CDR3 has 14 amino acids. The CDR3 spells CASSPRPLPYEQYF.

This chain uses TRBV13 with TRBJ2-3; without DNA, the TCRdb call of TRBD1 cannot be checked. The germline CDR1 and CDR2 sequences are PRHDT and FYEKMQ (reference sequence). The CDR3 covers 15 residues. The chain's CDR3 is CASNPGGENTDTQYF.

V gene TRBV28 combines with J gene TRBJ2-5; TCRdb gives TRBD2 as the D gene, but with no DNA this cannot be confirmed. Germline loops: CDR1 MDHEN, CDR2 SYDVKM. The CDR3 extends over 15 amino acids. The chain's CDR3 is CASSFSPLNQETQYF. Together with reference TRBV28 and TRBJ2-5, the CDR3 gives the full variable domain: DVKVTQSSRYLVKRTGEKVFLECVQDMDHENMFWYRQDPGLGLRLIYFSYDVKMKEKGDIPEGYSVSREKKERFSLILESASTNQTSMYLCASSFSPLNQETQYFGPGTRLLVL.

The chain is built from TRBV7-3 and TRBJ2-5; the TRBD1 assignment by TCRdb is unverifiable without DNA. This CDR3 contains 15 residues. CDR1 SGHTA and CDR2 FQGTGA come from the germline V gene. This CDR3 is CASSLGLRGQETQYF. The whole variable domain, filled in from reference TRBV7-3 and TRBJ2-5, reads GAGVSQTPSNKVTEKGKYVELRCDPISGHTALYWYRQSLGQGPEFLIYFQGTGAADDSGLPNDRFFAVRPEGSVSTLKIQRTERGDSAVYLCASSLGLRGQETQYFGPGTRLLVL.

The rearrangement uses TRBV7-3 and TRBJ2-7; TCRdb picks TRBD1, but there is no DNA to check that call. The germline V gene encodes CDR1 SGHTA and CDR2 FQGTGA. The CDR3 length is 14 residues. CDR3 in amino acids: CASSRDGPADEQHF.

The chain combines TRBV20-1 with TRBJ1-6; TCRdb proposes TRBD1, but this gene call is untestable without DNA. The CDR3 runs 15 residues. CDR1 is DFQATT, CDR2 SNEGSKA, per germline (reference sequence). The chain's CDR3 is CSAPAGRGGNSPLHF.

The chain employs TRBV12-3 or TRBV12-4 and TRBJ2-1. The CDR3 covers 11 residues. CDR3 region: CASSSANEQFF.

The rearrangement uses TRBV2 and TRBJ2-1; no DNA is available, so the TRBD1 call from TCRdb remains unchecked. The germline V gene has CDR1 SNHLY and CDR2 FYNNEI. There are 14 residues in the CDR3. The CDR3: CATMDREGYNEQFF.

This sequence joins TRBV6-6 and TRBJ1-5. The germline gives CDR1 MNHNY, CDR2 SVGAGI (reference sequence). This CDR3 contains 14 residues. The chain's CDR3 is CASSPRWDGQPQHF.

The rearrangement links TRBV28 to TRBJ2-7; TCRdb calls TRBD1, which cannot be checked without DNA. The germline V gene has CDR1 MDHEN and CDR2 SYDVKM. The CDR3 extends over 14 amino acids. Here the CDR3 reads CASSSARGRVEQYF.